This T cell receptor (beta chain) derives from a study of blood T cell repertoires in COVID-19. Overall study: There were acute and convalescent COVID-19 samples, and they came from the United States, Italy and Spain. PBMCs, B-cell-depleted T cells, or T cells provided the cDNA or gDNA that made up the material.

Profiled with immunoSEQ multiplex PCR; TCRdb holds only in-frame clones, not every one. The top ten hold about 5.4% of the sample, which has approximately 350,000 clones, around 83% seen once. Germline V CDR1 and CDR2: SGHNT, YENEEA. The CDR3 totals 12 residues. V was shortened by 0 bases and J by 8 bases, with 7 bases between the two germline ends. The source of this sequence is a woman aged 50 to 60 who had recovered from COVID-19. This chain connects TRBV11-3 to TRBJ1-2; TRBD1 might be the D (6 bases). Material for sequencing was PBMCs or T cells enriched from blood (not recorded which). In DNA, the CDR3 is TGTGCCAGCAGCTTAGACAGGGGCGGCTACACCTTC. It encodes CASSLDRGGYTF.